This T cell receptor (beta chain) stems from a study of T-cell memory formation after mild COVID-19. Study results and caveats: Detection of some responders pre-infection suggested pre-existing cross-reactive memory T cells participated. Unconfirmed was the SARS-CoV-2 specificity of second-wave clones that peaked on day 37.

cDNA libraries for TCR alpha and TCR beta, carrying sample barcodes and UMIs, came from 5'RACE with constant-segment primers. TCRdb re-called the 5' RACE reads through MiXCR, storing one row per CDR3 protein. The table lists roughly 120,000 distinct CDR3 sequences, roughly 15% of them singletons. Germline lookup yields CDR1 SNHLY and CDR2 FYNNEI. Trimming left V 7 bases short and J 0 bases short, with 13 bases between. The CDR3 runs to 16 residues. This clonotype was counted only a few times. Its antigen remains unknown. What was sequenced was PBMCs or a T cell subset sorted from them (not recorded which). The sequence was obtained from an adult woman who had mild COVID-19 (a few samples of this study predate the infection). Cell type and time point are not known. The genes are TRBV2 and TRBJ2-6, with no clear D. The CDR3 is CASTKIDPSGANVLTF. CDR3 DNA: TGTGCCAGCACTAAGATCGATCCCTCTGGGGCCAACGTCCTGACTTTC.